Listed below are T cell receptor beta chains from one sample, sequenced in a study of blood T cell repertoires in COVID-19. Sequencing was performed with immunoSEQ multiplex PCR; in TCRdb, only in-frame clones are kept and a portion is missing. The sample has under 65,000 clones, approximately 90% seen once. Sequencing used peripheral blood. The source of these receptors is a woman aged 80 or over with COVID-19, enrolled during active disease. Both conserved end residues are part of each CDR3. A D gene is named only where the DNA matches it firmly.

13	TRBV7-3	.	CASSFGQRYGYTF
14	TRBV27	.	CASRPGRGFYGYTF
18	TRBV19	TRBD2	CASSIYGGGLSSYNEQFF
13	TRBV6-6	.	CASRTPGEQPQHF
15	TRBV2	TRBD1	CASRSTGTGLSPLHF
15	TRBV7-2	.	CASSLVQANNSPLHF
15	TRBV5-5	.	CASSLDGQDNSPLHF
15	TRBV6-6	TRBD2	CASSAGVGRTDTQYF
14	TRBV10-3	.	CAISEYVTRHEQYF
13	TRBV27	.	CASSLGRGTEAFF
12	TRBV18	.	CASSAMSYEQYF
16	TRBV6-1	TRBD2	CASSEVTSGGGQTQYF
14	TRBV7-6	.	CASSLGVGLDTQYF
15	TRBV7-2	.	CASSLVTESSYEQYF
13	TRBV10-3	TRBD1	CAIGTGSSYEQYF
12	TRBV6-5	.	CANDRRQETQYF
17	TRBV5-1	TRBD2	CASSSQTSGYNTDTQYF
14	TRBV7-9	.	CASSLAISQETQYF
15	TRBV18	TRBD2	CASSPTSGGAETQYF
14	TRBV5-1	.	CASKEGRSTGELFF
15	TRBV7-8	TRBD2	CASSRSGGAYNEQFF
16	TRBV5-1	TRBD2	CASSPGLAGPNNEQFF
15	TRBV6-6	TRBD1	CASSRGTDSGNTIYF
20	TRBV10-3	TRBD2	CAVSEPVPGLAGGPYNEQFF
16	TRBV1	.	CTSSLDGQGDQETQYF
15	TRBV19	.	CASSMTGSDTDTQYF